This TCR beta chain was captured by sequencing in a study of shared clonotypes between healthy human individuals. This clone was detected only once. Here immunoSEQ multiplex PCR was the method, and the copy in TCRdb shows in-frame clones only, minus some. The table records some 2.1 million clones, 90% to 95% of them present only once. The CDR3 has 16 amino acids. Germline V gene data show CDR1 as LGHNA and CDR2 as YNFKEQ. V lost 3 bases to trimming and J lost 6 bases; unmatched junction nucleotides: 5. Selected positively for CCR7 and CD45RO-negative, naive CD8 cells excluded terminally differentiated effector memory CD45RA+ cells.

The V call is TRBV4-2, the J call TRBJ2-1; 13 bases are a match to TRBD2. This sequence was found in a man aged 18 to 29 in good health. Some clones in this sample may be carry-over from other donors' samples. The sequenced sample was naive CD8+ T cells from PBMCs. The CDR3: CASSHLGLAGANEQFF. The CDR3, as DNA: TGTGCCAGCAGCCACCTCGGACTAGCGGGAGCCAATGAGCAGTTCTTC.